A single sample is the source of the 9 T cell receptor beta chains below, sequenced in a study of control samples from healthy donors and cancer patients (dated by TCRdb to the early 2020s). The method behind the library was the immunoSEQ multiplex PCR assay. TCRdb mirrors the immuneACCESS table, restricted to in-frame sequences. Some clones are absent from its copies; in checked studies, under half trace to an unresolved V gene, and the reason for the others is unknown. For this sample the table gives 150,000 or so clones, of which roughly 94% were detected only once. The ten top clones hold approximately 5.5% of the sample. Sequencing was carried out using blood. The receptors here all came from a man between 35 and 55 years old in good health.

The chain joins TRBV9 to TRBJ1-2, with a tentative D call TRBD1 (5 bases). The CDR3 sequence is 14 residues long. Germline lookup yields CDR1 SGDLS and CDR2 YYNGEE. The V end lost 3 bases, the J end lost 6 bases, and 15 bases lay between the germline ends. The CDR3, as DNA: TGTGCCAGCAGCGAAATCGGGGGGAGCGATGGCTACACCTTC. Translated, it gives CASSEIGGSDGYTF.

The chain uses TRBV5-1 and TRBJ1-2; tentative D call: TRBD1 (6 bases). The germline CDR1 and CDR2 sequences are SGHRS and YFSETQ. The CDR3 covers 12 residues. V was shortened by 4 bases and J by 5 bases, with 9 bases between the two germline ends. DNA for the CDR3: TGCGCCAGCAGCCCCCAGGGGTATGGCTACACCTTC. This encodes CASSPQGYGYTF.

This chain links TRBV6-2 or TRBV6-3 with TRBJ2-3, with 9 bases fitting TRBD2. The J segment lost 0 bases and the V segment lost 0 bases, leaving 4 bases of the junction unmatched. Germline V gene data show CDR1 as MNHEY and CDR2 as SVGEGT. This CDR3 comprises 17 residues. Here the CDR3 DNA reads TGTGCCAGCAGTTACTCGATAGCGGGGGTTAGCACAGATACGCAGTATTTT. Its protein product is CASSYSIAGVSTDTQYF.

This chain joins TRBV30 and TRBJ2-7; no definite D call. The CDR3 is 12 residues long. Germline CDR1 reads GTSNPN; CDR2 reads SVGIG (reference sequence). V was cut by 0 bases and J by 5 bases, with 8 bases left in between. CDR3 loop: CAWSVSRDEQYF. The CDR3 DNA reads as TGTGCCTGGAGTGTGTCCAGAGACGAGCAGTACTTC.

J is TRBJ2-2 and V is TRBV28, with 9 bases matching TRBD2. Germline V gene data show CDR1 as MDHEN and CDR2 as SYDVKM. The CDR3 is 18 amino acids. V dropped 5 bases and J dropped 5; count of bases not matched to a gene: 15. In DNA form, the CDR3 reads TGTGCCAGCAGTCACGGGGGACTAGCCCGAAACGGTACCGGGGAGCTGTTTTTT. Protein: CASSHGGLARNGTGELFF.

The genes are TRBV5-4 and TRBJ2-7, with 10 bases matching TRBD1. CDR3 length: 16 amino acids. The germline V gene has CDR1 SGHNT and CDR2 YYREEE (reference sequence). Trimming removed 3 bases from V and 5 bases from J; junction bases left unmatched: 11. The CDR3: CASSWGGDRGLNEQYF. The CDR3 DNA reads as TGTGCCAGCAGCTGGGGCGGGGACAGGGGATTGAACGAGCAGTACTTC.

The V call is TRBV7-2, the J call TRBJ2-3; TRBD2 matches 10 bases. CDR1 is SGHTA and CDR2 is FQGNSA in the germline V gene. The length of the CDR3 is 15 residues. Trimming cost V 6 bases and J 6 bases; bases outside gene matches: 9. CDR3: CASSQDSGGPDTQYF. CDR3 sequence (DNA): TGTGCCAGCAGTCAGGATAGCGGGGGGCCGGATACGCAGTATTTT.

The rearrangement uses TRBV10-3 and TRBJ2-1; no clear D. CDR3 length equals 13 residues. Germline CDR1 is ENHRY and CDR2 is SYGVKD. Trimming removed 0 bases at V and 6 bases at J, with 6 bases between. The CDR3 loop reads CAISESWRNEQFF. CDR3 in DNA: TGTGCCATCAGTGAGTCGTGGCGCAATGAGCAGTTCTTC.

The gene calls are TRBV12-5 and TRBJ1-2, with 12 positions matching TRBD1. This CDR3 is built from 18 residues. V lost 1 base and J lost 1; bases outside the gene matches: 7. Germline CDR1 LGHNT, CDR2 FRNRAP. For the CDR3, the DNA is TGTGCTAGTGGTTTGGGCCGGGACAGGGGGCGTCTTAACTATGGCTACACCTTC. Its translation: CASGLGRDRGRLNYGYTF.